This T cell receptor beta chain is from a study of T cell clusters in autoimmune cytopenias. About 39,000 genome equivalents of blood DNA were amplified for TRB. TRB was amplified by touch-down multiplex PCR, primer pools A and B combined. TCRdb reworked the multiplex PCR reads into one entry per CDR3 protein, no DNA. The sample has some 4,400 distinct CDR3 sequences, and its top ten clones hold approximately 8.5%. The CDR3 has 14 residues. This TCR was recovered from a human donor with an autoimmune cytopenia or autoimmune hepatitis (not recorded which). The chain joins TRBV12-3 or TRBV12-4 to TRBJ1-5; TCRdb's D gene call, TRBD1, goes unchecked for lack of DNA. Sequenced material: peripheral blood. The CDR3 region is CASRERGINQPQHF.